The following is a T cell receptor beta chain sequence with its context. The data stem from a study of blood T cell repertoires in COVID-19. The wider study: Material from acute and convalescent COVID-19 was sourced from the United States, Italy and Spain.

The repertoire was sequenced with immunoSEQ multiplex PCR; TCRdb's copy has only in-frame clones and lacks some. Altogether around 160,000 clones are present, over 75% being singletons, with the ten largest covering under 15%. The CDR3 covers 14 residues. The V gene end was trimmed by 4 bases and the J gene end by 3 bases; junction bases not matched to a gene: 5. Germline V gives CDR1 MNHEY, CDR2 SVGAGI. The sequencing sample was made of peripheral blood. The chain has TRBV6-5 and TRBJ1-1, with 7 positions matching TRBD1. The source is a man between 60 and 70 years old with active or convalescent COVID-19. The CDR3 is CASSFDREYTEAFF. The CDR3 nucleotides are TGTGCCAGCAGTTTTGACAGGGAGTACACTGAAGCTTTCTTT.